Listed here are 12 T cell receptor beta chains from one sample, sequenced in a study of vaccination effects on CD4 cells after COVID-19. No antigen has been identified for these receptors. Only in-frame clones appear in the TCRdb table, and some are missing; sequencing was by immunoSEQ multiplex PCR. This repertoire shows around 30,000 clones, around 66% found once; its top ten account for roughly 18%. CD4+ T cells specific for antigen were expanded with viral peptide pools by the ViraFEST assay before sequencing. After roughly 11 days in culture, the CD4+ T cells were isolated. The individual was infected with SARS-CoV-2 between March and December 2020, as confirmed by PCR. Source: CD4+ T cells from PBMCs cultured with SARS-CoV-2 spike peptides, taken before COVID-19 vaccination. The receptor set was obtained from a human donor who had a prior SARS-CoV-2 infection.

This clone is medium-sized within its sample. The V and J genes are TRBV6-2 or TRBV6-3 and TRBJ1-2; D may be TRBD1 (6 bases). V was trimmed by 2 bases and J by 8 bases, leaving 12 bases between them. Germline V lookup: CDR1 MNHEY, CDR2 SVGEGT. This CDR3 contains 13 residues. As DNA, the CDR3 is TGTGCCAGCAGTTACCGGGGGGGCGACGGCTACACCTTC. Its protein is CASSYRGGDGYTF.

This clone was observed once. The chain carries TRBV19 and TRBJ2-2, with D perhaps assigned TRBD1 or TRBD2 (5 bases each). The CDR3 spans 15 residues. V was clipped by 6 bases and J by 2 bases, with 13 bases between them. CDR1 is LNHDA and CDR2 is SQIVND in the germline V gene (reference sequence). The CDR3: CASSTGRSNTGELFF. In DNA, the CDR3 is TGTGCCAGTAGCACGGGACGGAGCAACACCGGGGAGCTGTTTTTT.

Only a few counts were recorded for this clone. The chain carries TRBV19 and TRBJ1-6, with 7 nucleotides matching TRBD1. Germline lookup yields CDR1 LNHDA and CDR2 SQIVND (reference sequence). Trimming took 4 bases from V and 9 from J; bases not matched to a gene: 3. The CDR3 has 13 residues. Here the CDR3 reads CASSTDRASPLHF. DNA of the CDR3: TGTGCCAGTAGTACCGACAGGGCTTCACCCCTCCACTTT.

The CDR3 sequence is CASSFGNPGELFF. In nucleotides, the CDR3 is TGTGCCAGCTCATTTGGCAATCCCGGGGAGCTGTTTTTT. The J gene is TRBJ2-2, the V gene TRBV18; unclear D gene. V was clipped by 5 bases and J by 6 bases, with 10 bases between them. This CDR3 contains 13 residues. CDR1 is KGHSH, CDR2 LQKENI, per germline.

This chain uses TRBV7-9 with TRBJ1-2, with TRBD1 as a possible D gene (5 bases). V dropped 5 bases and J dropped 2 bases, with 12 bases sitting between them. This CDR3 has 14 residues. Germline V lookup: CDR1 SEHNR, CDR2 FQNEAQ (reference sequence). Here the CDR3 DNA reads TGTGCCAGCAGCCCCCGGGGGGGAAACTATGGCTACACCTTC. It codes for CASSPRGGNYGYTF.

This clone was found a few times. CDR3 in DNA: TGTGCCAGTAGTAAACGGTACGAACCAGGGAGCTCCTATAATTCACCCCTCCACTTT. Its protein product is CASSKRYEPGSSYNSPLHF. The rearrangement joins TRBV19 to TRBJ1-6; TRBD1 might be the D (5 bases). V was trimmed by 4 bases and J by 0 bases, leaving 19 bases between them. The CDR3 has 19 amino acids. The germline V gene has CDR1 LNHDA and CDR2 SQIVND (reference sequence).

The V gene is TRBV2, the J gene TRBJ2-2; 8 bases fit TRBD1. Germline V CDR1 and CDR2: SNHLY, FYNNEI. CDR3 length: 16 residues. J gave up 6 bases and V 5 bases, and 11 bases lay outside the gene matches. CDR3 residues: CASSPDRVGISGELFF. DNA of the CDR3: TGTGCCAGCAGTCCGGACAGGGTGGGAATTTCCGGGGAGCTGTTTTTT.

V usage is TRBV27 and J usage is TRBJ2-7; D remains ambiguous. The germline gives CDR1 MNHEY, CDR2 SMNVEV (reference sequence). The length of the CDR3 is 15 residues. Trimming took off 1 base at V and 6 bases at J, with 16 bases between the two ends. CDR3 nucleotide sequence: TGTGCCAGCAGTTTATACCCCACCCTAGGCCGCGAGCAGTACTTC. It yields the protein CASSLYPTLGREQYF.

This CDR3 is CATSDVSDGYTF. CDR3 bases: TGTGCCACCAGTGATGTGTCCGATGGCTACACCTTC. The V call is TRBV24-1, the J call TRBJ1-2; D is uncertain. V shed 3 bases and J shed 6 bases, with 7 bases lying between them. From germline, CDR1 is KGHDR and CDR2 SFDVKD. The CDR3 totals 12 residues.

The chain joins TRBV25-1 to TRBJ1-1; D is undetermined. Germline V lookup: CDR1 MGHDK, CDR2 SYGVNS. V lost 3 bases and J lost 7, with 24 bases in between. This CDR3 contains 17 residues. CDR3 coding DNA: TGTGCCAGCAGTGACCCTCTTCATCCGGTAGGGCATTATGAAGCTTTCTTT. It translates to CASSDPLHPVGHYEAFF.

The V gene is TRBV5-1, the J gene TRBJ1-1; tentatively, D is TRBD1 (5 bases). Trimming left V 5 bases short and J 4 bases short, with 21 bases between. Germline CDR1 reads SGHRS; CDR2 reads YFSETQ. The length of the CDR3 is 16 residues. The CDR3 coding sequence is TGCGCCAGCAGGGATACCAACATGGGGGGAGGCACTGAAGCTTTCTTT. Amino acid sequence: CASRDTNMGGGTEAFF. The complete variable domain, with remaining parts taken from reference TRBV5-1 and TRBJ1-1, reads KAGVTQTPRYLIKTRGQQVTLSCSPISGHRSVSWYQQTPGQGLQFLFEYFSETQRNKGNFPGRFSGRQFSNSRSEMNVSTLELGDSALYLCASRDTNMGGGTEAFFGQGTRLTVV.

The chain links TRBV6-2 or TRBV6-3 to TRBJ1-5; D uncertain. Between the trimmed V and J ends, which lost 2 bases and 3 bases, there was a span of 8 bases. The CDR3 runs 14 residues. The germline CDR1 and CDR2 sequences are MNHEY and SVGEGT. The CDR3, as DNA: TGTGCCAGCAGTTACCACGGGTACAATCAGCCCCAGCATTTT. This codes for CASSYHGYNQPQHF.